Each of the 6 T cell receptor beta chains below was sequenced from the same sample in a study of PD-L1 blockade in urothelial cancer. Sample time point: peripheral blood 6 weeks after treatment start. TCRdb keeps only in-frame clones here, not all; method: immunoSEQ multiplex PCR. The table includes around 110,000 clones, 85% to 90% detected once. The sequencing here drew on PBMCs, taken around atezolizumab (anti-PD-L1) treatment. These receptor sequences come from a man aged 60 to 69 with urothelial cancer.

In its sample, this clone was seen once. The gene calls are TRBV27 and TRBJ2-3; 11 nucleotides align to TRBD1. Germline V gene sequence: CDR1 MNHEY, CDR2 SMNVEV (reference sequence). With V trimmed by 6 bases and J by 1 base, 3 bases remained unmatched. There are 15 residues in the CDR3. CDR3 DNA sequence: TGTGCCAGCAGGGACAGGGGGCTGGGCACAGATACGCAGTATTTT. Residues: CASRDRGLGTDTQYF.

The genes are TRBV5-1 and TRBJ2-7; the match to TRBD1 covers 8 bases. Germline CDR1 SGHRS, CDR2 YFSETQ. The CDR3 sequence is 14 residues long. The junction had 8 bases not matched to a gene; V was cut back by 5 bases and J by 4 bases. In DNA, the CDR3 is TGCGCCAGCAGAGGGGCAGGGGGCCTATACGAGCAGTACTTC. Translating it yields CASRGAGGLYEQYF.

The CDR3 loop is CASRNMGGNTDTQYF. DNA of the CDR3: TGTGCCAGCAGAAACATGGGCGGGAATACAGATACGCAGTATTTT. The genes are TRBV6-5 and TRBJ2-3; D perhaps matches TRBD2 (6 bases). V was trimmed by 6 bases and J by 3 bases, leaving 16 bases between them. CDR3 length: 15 amino acids. Germline V gene sequence: CDR1 MNHEY, CDR2 SVGAGI.

The J gene is TRBJ2-5, the V gene TRBV20-1; D gene unclear. The CDR3 spans 9 residues. Germline V gene data show CDR1 as DFQATT and CDR2 as SNEGSKA (reference sequence). CDR3: CSNRETQYF. CDR3 in DNA: TGCAGCAACCGGGAGACCCAGTACTTC.

In this sample, this clone turned up a few times. This sequence joins TRBV6-5 and TRBJ1-5, with 7 bases that match TRBD1. The CDR3 is made up of 15 amino acids. Trimming at V came to 4 bases and at J to 2 bases, leaving 5 bases not matched to a gene. Germline CDR1 is MNHEY and CDR2 is SVGAGI. The CDR3 loop is CASSSTGERNQPQHF. Here the CDR3 DNA reads TGTGCCAGCAGTTCCACAGGGGAACGCAATCAGCCCCAGCATTTT.

The rearrangement joins TRBV29-1 to TRBJ2-3; D gene unclear. Trimming left V 3 bases short and J 0 bases short, with 19 bases between. The germline gives CDR1 SQVTM, CDR2 ANQGSEA. This CDR3 region has 17 residues. CDR3 protein: CSVDPEPLRLSTDTQYF. The CDR3 coding sequence is TGCAGCGTTGACCCAGAACCGCTTCGACTTAGCACAGATACGCAGTATTTT.